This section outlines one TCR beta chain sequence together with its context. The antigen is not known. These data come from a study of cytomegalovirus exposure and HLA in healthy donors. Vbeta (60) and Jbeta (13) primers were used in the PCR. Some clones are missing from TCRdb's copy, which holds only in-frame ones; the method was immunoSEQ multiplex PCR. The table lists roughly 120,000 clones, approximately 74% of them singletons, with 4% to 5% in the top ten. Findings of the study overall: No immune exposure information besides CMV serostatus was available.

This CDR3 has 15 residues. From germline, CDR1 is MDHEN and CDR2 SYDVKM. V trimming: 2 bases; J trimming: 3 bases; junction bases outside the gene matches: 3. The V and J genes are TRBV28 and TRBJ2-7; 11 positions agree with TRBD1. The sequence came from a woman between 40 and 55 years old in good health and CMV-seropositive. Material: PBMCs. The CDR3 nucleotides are TGTGCCAGCAGTTTAGGGACAGGGGGTTACTACGAGCAGTACTTC. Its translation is CASSLGTGGYYEQYF.